This T cell receptor (beta chain) originates from a study of blood T cell repertoires in COVID-19. Looking at the study overall: COVID-19 samples from acute and convalescent phases originated in the United States, Italy and Spain. T cells, B-cell-depleted T cells, or PBMCs provided the cDNA or gDNA that served as material.

The V end was cut by 8 bases, the J end by 3 bases, with 13 bases between. CDR3 size: 12 residues. CDR1 GTSNPN and CDR2 SVGIG come from the germline V gene (reference sequence). Original data processing: By means of reference gene primer amplification, nucleated cell counts were estimated. Clones were sequenced by immunoSEQ multiplex PCR, and TCRdb holds only the in-frame ones, with some missing. V, J and clone size were drawn from that table, and D and trimming were deduced from the DNA. The sample records about 170,000 clones, approximately 90% being singletons. V and J are TRBV30 and TRBJ1-1, with D possibly matching TRBD1 (6 bases). This sequence was found in a man between 45 and 60 years old who had recovered from COVID-19. Sequencing was done on a sample of peripheral blood. CDR3 sequence: CARTTGYTEAFF. The DNA for the CDR3 is TGTGCCCGTACAACAGGGTACACTGAAGCTTTCTTT. The entire variable domain, with the rest obtained from reference TRBV30 and TRBJ1-1, is as follows: SQTIHQWPATLVQPVGSPLSLECTVEGTSNPNLYWYRQAAGRGLQLLFYSVGIGQISSEVPQNLSASRPQDRQFILSSKKLLLSDSGFYLCARTTGYTEAFFGQGTRLTVV.